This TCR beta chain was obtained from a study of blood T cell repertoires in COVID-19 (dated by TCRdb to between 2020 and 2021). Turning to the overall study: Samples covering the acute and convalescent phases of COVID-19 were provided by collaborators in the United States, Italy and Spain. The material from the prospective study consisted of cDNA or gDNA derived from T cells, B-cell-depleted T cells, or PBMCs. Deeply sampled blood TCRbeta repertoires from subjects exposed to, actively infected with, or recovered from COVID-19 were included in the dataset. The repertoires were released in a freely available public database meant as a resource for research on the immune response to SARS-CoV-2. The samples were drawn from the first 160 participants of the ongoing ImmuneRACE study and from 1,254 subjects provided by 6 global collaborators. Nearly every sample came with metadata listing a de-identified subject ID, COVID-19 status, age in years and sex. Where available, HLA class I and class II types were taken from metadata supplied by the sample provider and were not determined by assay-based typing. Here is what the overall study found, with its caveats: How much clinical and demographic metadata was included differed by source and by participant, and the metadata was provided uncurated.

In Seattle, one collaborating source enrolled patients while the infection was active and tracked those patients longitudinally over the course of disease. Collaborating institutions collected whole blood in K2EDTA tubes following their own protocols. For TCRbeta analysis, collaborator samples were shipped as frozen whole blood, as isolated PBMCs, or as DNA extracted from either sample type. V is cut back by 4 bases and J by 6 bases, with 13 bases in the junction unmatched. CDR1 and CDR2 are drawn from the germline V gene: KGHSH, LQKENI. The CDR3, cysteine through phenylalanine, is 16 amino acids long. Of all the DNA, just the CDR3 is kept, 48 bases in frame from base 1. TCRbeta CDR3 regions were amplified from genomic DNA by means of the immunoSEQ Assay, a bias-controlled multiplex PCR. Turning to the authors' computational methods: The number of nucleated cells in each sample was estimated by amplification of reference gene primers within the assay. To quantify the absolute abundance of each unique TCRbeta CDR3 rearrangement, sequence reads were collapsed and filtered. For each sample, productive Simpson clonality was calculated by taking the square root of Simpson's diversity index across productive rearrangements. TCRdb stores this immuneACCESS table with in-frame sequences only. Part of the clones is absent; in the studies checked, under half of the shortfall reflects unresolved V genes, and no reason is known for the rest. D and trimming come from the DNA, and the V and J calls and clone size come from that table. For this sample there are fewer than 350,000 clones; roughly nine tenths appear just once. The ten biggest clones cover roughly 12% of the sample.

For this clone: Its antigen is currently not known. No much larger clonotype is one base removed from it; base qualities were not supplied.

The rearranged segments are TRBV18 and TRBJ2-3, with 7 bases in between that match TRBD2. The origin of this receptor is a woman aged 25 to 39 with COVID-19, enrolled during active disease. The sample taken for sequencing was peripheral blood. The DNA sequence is TGTGCCAGCTCACTCCAGACTCCCCTCGGGAGGGATACGCAGTATTTT. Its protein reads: CASSLQTPLGRDTQYF.